A selection of T cell receptor beta chains follows, all from one sample in a study of blood T cell repertoires in COVID-19. The protocol was immunoSEQ multiplex PCR, while the TCRdb copy is restricted to in-frame clones and leaves out a portion. The sample lists 280,000 or so clones, 85% occurring once. What was sequenced was PBMCs or T cells enriched from blood (not recorded which). The origin of the receptors is a woman between 50 and 59 years old who had recovered from COVID-19. CDR3s include the opening cysteine and the closing phenylalanine or tryptophan. Each record gives: V gene, J gene, clone size, D gene, CDR3 DNA, CDR3 protein. D genes are given only for firm matches. Clone size is shown for a subset of rows, as once, few, many or a class of expanded clone.

TRBV9	TRBJ2-5	-	-	TGTGCCAGCAGCCCCTCCCTGGGACGGGGGGAGACCCAGTACTTC	CASSPSLGRGETQYF
TRBV5-1	TRBJ1-2	-	TRBD1	TGCGCCAGCAGCTTCGACAGGGGGCGAGATGGCTACACCTTC	CASSFDRGRDGYTF
TRBV30	TRBJ1-1	-	-	TGTGCCCGCCGGGAAGGGATCGAGAACACTGAAGCTTTCTTT	CARREGIENTEAFF
TRBV6-5	TRBJ1-2	-	TRBD1	TGTGCCAGCAGTCGGACAGGGGCAGGCTACACCTTC	CASSRTGAGYTF
TRBV3-1/TRBV3-2	TRBJ1-3	-	TRBD1	TGTGCCAGCAGGGCGACAGGGGGCGGTGGAAACACCATATATTTT	CASRATGGGGNTIYF
TRBV5-1	TRBJ2-3	-	TRBD2	TGCGCCAGCAGCGGCGGGACTAGCGGAATTAGCACAGATACGCAGTATTTT	CASSGGTSGISTDTQYF
TRBV27	TRBJ1-5	-	TRBD1	TGTGCCAGCAGTCGACAGGGTATTCAGCCCCAGCATTTT	CASSRQGIQPQHF
TRBV5-1	TRBJ1-2	-	TRBD1	TGCGCCAGCAGCGCCGGGACAGTGGGCTATGGCTACACCTTC	CASSAGTVGYGYTF
TRBV4-1	TRBJ1-2	-	-	TGCGCCAGCAGCCAAGATCGCATTATCTTGCGTGGCTACACCTTC	CASSQDRIILRGYTF
TRBV2	TRBJ1-1	-	-	TGTGCCAGCAGTGAGGAGCGAACCCTCCCGAACACTGAAGCTTTCTTT	CASSEERTLPNTEAFF
TRBV6-5	TRBJ2-1	-	TRBD1	TGTGCCAGCAGCCAGGGACAGGGGGCTAAGAATGAGCAGTTCTTC	CASSQGQGAKNEQFF
TRBV25-1	TRBJ2-7	-	TRBD1	TGTGCCAGCAGTGCTGGCCGGGGACAGGGGCGGCCCTACGAGCAGTACTTC	CASSAGRGQGRPYEQYF
TRBV19	TRBJ2-1	-	TRBD2	TGTGCCAGTAGTATAGCCCGCGGACTAGCGGGAGAAAGTCGTGAGCAGTTCTTC	CASSIARGLAGESREQFF
TRBV19	TRBJ2-7	-	TRBD1	TGTGCCAGTAGCAGACCGGGACAGGGGGCCTACGAGCAGTACTTC	CASSRPGQGAYEQYF
TRBV12-5	TRBJ2-1	few	TRBD2	TGTGCTAGTGGTCCCCCGACGGGAGGGAACAATGAGCAGTTCTTC	CASGPPTGGNNEQFF
TRBV19	TRBJ1-1	-	-	TGTGCCAGTAACTTTGGGGGGGCGAACACTGAAGCTTTCTTT	CASNFGGANTEAFF
TRBV7-8	TRBJ1-5	-	TRBD1	TGTGCCAGCAGCAACCGGACAGGGGCGACCTTTTATCAGCCCCAGCATTTT	CASSNRTGATFYQPQHF
TRBV28	TRBJ1-4	-	TRBD1	TGTGCCAGCAGTACAGGGGTGCGTGTGGATGAAAAACTGTTTTTT	CASSTGVRVDEKLFF
TRBV11-3	TRBJ2-2	-	TRBD1	TGTGCCAGCAGCAGACAGGGGGCTGATAAGGAGCTGTTTTTT	CASSRQGADKELFF
TRBV19	TRBJ1-1	-	-	TGTGCCAGTAGGCGACCTCGAGGGTTGAACACTGAAGCTTTCTTT	CASRRPRGLNTEAFF
TRBV5-1	TRBJ1-2	-	TRBD1	TGCGCCAGCAGCTTGGGACAGGGGGCAGATGGCTACACCTTC	CASSLGQGADGYTF
TRBV5-1	TRBJ1-5	-	TRBD1	TGCGCCAGCAGCGCCTCGGGACAGGGGGAGCCCCAGCATTTT	CASSASGQGEPQHF
TRBV5-6	TRBJ1-2	-	-	TGTGCCAGCAGTTTGAAGGGGTATGGCTACACCTTC	CASSLKGYGYTF
TRBV10-1	TRBJ1-1	-	-	TGCGCCAGCAGTGAGTCAATGGCGGGGAACACTGAAGCTTTCTTT	CASSESMAGNTEAFF
TRBV10-2	TRBJ2-3	-	-	TGCGCCAGCAGTGAGTCGGACAAACCTAGCACAGATACGCAGTATTTT	CASSESDKPSTDTQYF
TRBV30	TRBJ2-3	-	TRBD2	TGTGCCTCCCCCAAGGAGCGGGGGGGCCCAGATACGCAGTATTTT	CASPKERGGPDTQYF
TRBV4-2	TRBJ1-1	-	-	TGTGCCAGCAGCCAAGATTGGAGGGTCAGGGTAGCTTTCTTT	CASSQDWRVRVAFF
TRBV7-2	TRBJ2-1	-	-	TGTGCCAGCAGCTTAGTGGGGGCGATCACCTACAATGAGCAGTTCTTC	CASSLVGAITYNEQFF
TRBV5-4	TRBJ1-2	-	-	TGTGCCAGCAGCCCGGACAGCTATGGCTACACCTTC	CASSPDSYGYTF
TRBV7-9	TRBJ1-6	-	TRBD1	TGTGCCAGCAGCATGCGGACAGGGGTTACTTCACCCCTCCACTTT	CASSMRTGVTSPLHF
TRBV27	TRBJ2-7	-	TRBD1	TGTGCCAGCGCTAGGGGGACAGGAGGCTACGAGCAGTACTTC	CASARGTGGYEQYF
TRBV4-1	TRBJ2-3	-	-	TGCGCCAGCAGCCAAGGGGCAGGCACAGATACGCAGTATTTT	CASSQGAGTDTQYF
TRBV15	TRBJ2-1	-	TRBD2	TGTGCCACCAGCGGAGGGACTAGCGGGAGCCGGCTTAATGAGCAGTTCTTC	CATSGGTSGSRLNEQFF
TRBV18	TRBJ1-2	-	-	TGTGCCAGCTCACCGAGACAGGACGTTTATGGCTACACCTTC	CASSPRQDVYGYTF
TRBV7-8	TRBJ1-6	few	TRBD1	TGTGCCAGCAGCTTAGCACAGGGGAACCCACCCCTCCACTTT	CASSLAQGNPPLHF
TRBV27	TRBJ1-2	once	TRBD1	TGTGCCAGCAGTTCCTGGGACAGCTATGGCTACACCTTC	CASSSWDSYGYTF
TRBV3-1/TRBV3-2	TRBJ1-4	-	-	TGTGCCAGCAGCCCCGGGAGGGGAAGGGAACTGTTTTTT	CASSPGRGRELFF
TRBV6-2/TRBV6-3	TRBJ1-1	-	TRBD1	TGTGCCAGCAGTCCCCCGACAGGGCTGAACACTGAAGCTTTCTTT	CASSPPTGLNTEAFF
TRBV5-4	TRBJ2-3	-	TRBD2	TGTGCCAGCAGCTCGGGGGGACTAGCATATTCGGATACGCAGTATTTT	CASSSGGLAYSDTQYF
TRBV19	TRBJ1-5	-	TRBD1	TGTGCCAGTAGTACCCAGACAGGGAATCAGCCCCAGCATTTT	CASSTQTGNQPQHF
TRBV7-9	TRBJ1-5	-	TRBD1	TGTGCCAGCAGCTCGGGACAGGGGCAGGTTCAGCCCCAGCATTTT	CASSSGQGQVQPQHF
TRBV19	TRBJ2-7	-	-	TGTGCCAGTAGTGTTAACAGGGAGACTGAGCAGTACTTC	CASSVNRETEQYF
TRBV24-1	TRBJ2-1	once	-	TGTGCCACCAGTGATTCCGTCTCCTACTCCTACAATGAGCAGTTCTTC	CATSDSVSYSYNEQFF
TRBV6-6	TRBJ1-2	-	-	TGTGCCAGCACCCGGGGGGCCCTCGGGTACACCTTC	CASTRGALGYTF
TRBV10-3	TRBJ2-1	-	TRBD2	TGTGCCATCAGTGACAGCGGGAGGAGCTCCTACAATGAGCAGTTCTTC	CAISDSGRSSYNEQFF
TRBV24-1	TRBJ1-1	-	TRBD1	TGTGCCACCAGTGACCGACGGGACAGGGGCCGCCAGTTTGAAGCTTTCTTT	CATSDRRDRGRQFEAFF
TRBV5-1	TRBJ1-4	-	-	TGCGCCAGCAGCATCGGACTCGTGGGAGGTGATGAAAAACTGTTTTTT	CASSIGLVGGDEKLFF
TRBV5-6	TRBJ1-6	-	TRBD1	TGTGCCAGCAGCTTCCGGCCGGGACAGAATTCACCCCTCCACTTT	CASSFRPGQNSPLHF
TRBV7-6	TRBJ2-3	-	-	TGTGCCAGCAGCTTAAAGCCCCGCACAGATACGCAGTATTTT	CASSLKPRTDTQYF
TRBV7-2	TRBJ1-4	-	TRBD1	TGTGCCAGCAGCCTCTCTTCGGGACAGGCGTTTGAAAAACTGTTTTTT	CASSLSSGQAFEKLFF
TRBV7-9	TRBJ1-1	-	-	TGTGCCAGCAGCTTTGGAGGAAGCACTGAAGCTTTCTTT	CASSFGGSTEAFF
TRBV28	TRBJ1-2	-	TRBD1	TGTGCCAGCAGTTTGGTCCTTACAGGGGGCCCCCGTTCGCGCTACACCTTC	CASSLVLTGGPRSRYTF
TRBV19	TRBJ2-3	-	TRBD2	TGTGCCAGTAGTATAAGGGTAGCGGGAGGCACAGATACGCAGTATTTT	CASSIRVAGGTDTQYF
TRBV5-1	TRBJ2-7	-	TRBD1	TGCGCCAGCAGCTGGGACAGGGTCTACGAGCAGTACTTC	CASSWDRVYEQYF
TRBV28	TRBJ2-1	-	-	TGTGCCAGCAGTACAGGGATAACGAGAAATGAGCAGTTCTTC	CASSTGITRNEQFF